The rows below give T cell receptor beta chains drawn from one sample of a study of T cell responses to AZD1222 COVID-19 vaccine. The data were produced by immunoSEQ multiplex PCR, yet TCRdb's version contains in-frame clones alone and is incomplete. The sample consists of some 130,000 clones, about 90% of them appearing once. The input for sequencing was peripheral blood, taken on day 0 of AZD1222 vaccination. Receptors originate from an adult in good health. The CDR3 runs from the conserved cysteine through the conserved F or W. D genes are given only for firm matches. Some rows have no size entry. The others give once, few or many, or a class for an expanded clone.

j_gene | v_gene | abundance | d_gene | CDR3nt | CDR3aa
TRBJ2-7 | TRBV4-1 | - | TRBD1 | TGCGCCAGCAGCCAGCCGGGACAGAGCGACGAGCAGTACTTC | CASSQPGQSDEQYF
TRBJ1-3 | TRBV2 | - | TRBD1 | TGTGCCAGCAGTCCGGGGACAGGGGGGAGCTCTGGAAACACCATATATTTT | CASSPGTGGSSGNTIYF
TRBJ1-5 | TRBV24-1 | - | - | TGTGCCACCAGTCAAGGCAGGTATAGCAATCAGCCCCAGCATTTT | CATSQGRYSNQPQHF
TRBJ1-5 | TRBV7-9 | - | - | TGTGCCAGCAGCTTAGACGGGAACAATCAGCCCCAGCATTTT | CASSLDGNNQPQHF
TRBJ2-7 | TRBV28 | - | TRBD2 | TGTGCCAGCAGTTTAGGCGGGAGGGAATACGAGCAGTACTTC | CASSLGGREYEQYF
TRBJ1-1 | TRBV2 | - | - | TGTGCCAGCAGTGAACGTCCTATGAACACTGAAGCTTTCTTT | CASSERPMNTEAFF
TRBJ2-1 | TRBV27 | - | - | TGTGCCAGCAGTTTCAGTTATCGTCACAATGAGCAGTTCTTC | CASSFSYRHNEQFF
TRBJ2-7 | TRBV2 | - | - | TGTGCCAGCAGCGCGAAGACAGGACCCGTACTCGAGCAGTACTTC | CASSAKTGPVLEQYF
TRBJ1-1 | TRBV6-2/TRBV6-3 | - | - | TGTGCCAGCAGTTACTCGATGGCGGATGAGAACACTGAAGCTTTCTTT | CASSYSMADENTEAFF
TRBJ2-2 | TRBV19 | - | - | TGTGCCAGTACCGAAGGCGGGGAGCTGTTTTTT | CASTEGGELFF
TRBJ1-2 | TRBV5-1 | - | TRBD1 | TGCGCCAGCAGCACAGAGGGGGCCGCGGACTATGGCTACACCTTC | CASSTEGAADYGYTF
TRBJ1-4 | TRBV30 | once | TRBD1 | TGTGCCTGTTCAACCGGGACAGGGAGAGAAAAACTGTTTTTT | CACSTGTGREKLFF